This T cell receptor (beta chain) was sequenced for a study of cytomegalovirus exposure and HLA in healthy donors. Overall study: There were approximately 85 million unique TCRs (from HLA-typed donors) in an early data release.

At sampling all donors were nominally healthy, likely with unrecorded immune exposures. Primers included in the PCR were 60 Vbeta and 13 Jbeta primers. The data were produced by immunoSEQ multiplex PCR, yet TCRdb's version contains in-frame clones alone and is incomplete. The table lists hundreds of thousands of clones, almost 85% of them singletons, with 0.58% in the top ten. Study results and limitations: In a later analysis, a genetic analysis reported fewer productive-TCR N-insertions in an Asian-associated ancestry cluster than the cohort average. Cytomegalovirus-associated TCR beta chains were listed, numbering 150 to 200.

This clone was observed a few times. Its cognate antigen is unknown. The V end was cut by 4 bases, the J end by 12 bases, with 16 bases between. The CDR3 sequence is 13 residues long. Germline CDR1 is SGHTA and CDR2 is FQGNSA. This clonotype was sampled from a woman aged 40 to 50 in good health and CMV-seronegative. This chain connects TRBV7-2 to TRBJ1-5; D is perhaps TRBD1 (5 bases). The sequencing sample was made of PBMCs. The chain's CDR3 is CASSSLDRRGQHF. The CDR3 coding sequence is TGTGCCAGCAGCTCGCTAGACCGAAGGGGCCAGCATTTT. The whole variable domain, filled in from reference TRBV7-2 and TRBJ1-5, reads GAGVSQSPSNKVTEKGKDVELRCDPISGHTALYWYRQSLGQGLEFLIYFQGNSAPDKSGLPSDRFSAERTGGSVSTLTIQRTQQEDSAVYLCASSSLDRRGQHFGDGTRLSIL.